The 9 T cell receptor beta chains listed next were all sequenced from one sample in a study of spatial heterogeneity in lung cancer. TCRdb reprocessed the 5' RACE reads with MiXCR, giving one entry per CDR3 protein. The table includes over 45,000 distinct CDR3 sequences, 12% detected once. As for time point: blood at routine non-recurrence follow-up after resection. The sample consisted of PBMCs, taken at follow-up. The receptors were sampled from a male donor with early-stage non-small cell lung cancer.

Notes on this clonotype: This sequence may be a read error, since a much larger clone differs from it by one base. The rearrangement links TRBV5-1 to TRBJ2-3; no firm D call. Germline CDR1 SGHRS, CDR2 YFSETQ. CDR3 length equals 12 residues. CDR3 DNA: TGCACCAGCAGCGCGGAGACAGATACGCAGTATTTT. It encodes CTSSAETDTQYF.

This clonotype was picked up many times. The V gene is TRBV4-2, the J gene TRBJ1-1, with 9 positions matching TRBD1. In germline, CDR1 is LGHNA, CDR2 YNFKEQ. This CDR3 spans 16 amino acids. Trimming took 0 bases from V and 3 from J; bases not matched to a gene: 5. The CDR3 spells CASSQDKRDRDTEAFF. In DNA, the CDR3 is TGTGCCAGCAGCCAAGATAAGAGGGACAGGGACACTGAAGCTTTCTTT.

In this sample, this clonotype turned up many times. The rearrangement uses TRBV20-1 and TRBJ1-1; the D is unclear. The CDR3 loop spans 15 amino acids. Trimming pared 6 bases from V and 0 bases from J, leaving 17 bases between. Germline assignment: CDR1 DFQATT and CDR2 SNEGSKA (reference sequence). The CDR3 region has the DNA TGCAGTGCCCCCCCGAGACAAGATTTGAACACTGAAGCTTTCTTT. It encodes CSAPPRQDLNTEAFF.

This clonotype was detected many times. This chain links TRBV12-3 or TRBV12-4 with TRBJ1-2, with D possibly TRBD1 on 5 matching bases. Deletions cut 5 bases from V and 4 bases from J, with 11 bases between. The CDR3 runs to 13 residues. Here the CDR3 DNA reads TGTGCCAGCAGTCCGGACGGGGGCTATGGCTACACCTTC. Protein product: CASSPDGGYGYTF.

V and J are TRBV7-2 and TRBJ1-3; 10 positions match TRBD1. The CDR3 extends over 14 amino acids. The V gene's germline CDR1 is SGHTA and CDR2 FQGNSA. V was clipped by 5 bases and J by 8 bases; unmatched bases: 6. In nucleotides, the CDR3 is TGTGCCAGCAGCACGACAGGGGGCGCATACACCATATATTTT. Protein product: CASSTTGGAYTIYF.

This clonotype occurred a few times. The chain links TRBV5-4 to TRBJ2-3; D perhaps matches TRBD1 (6 bases). The CDR3 consists of 15 residues. With 1 base removed from V and 1 base from J, the gap between germline ends came to 10 bases. Germline V CDR1 and CDR2: SGHNT, YYREEE (reference sequence). As DNA, the CDR3 is TGTGCCAGCAGCTTGATTAAGGGGGGCACAGATACGCAGTATTTT. It codes for CASSLIKGGTDTQYF.

V gene TRBV6-6 combines with J gene TRBJ2-3; possibly TRBD2 for D (6 bases). This CDR3 is built from 12 residues. With 10 bases removed from V and 0 bases from J, the gap between germline ends came to 8 bases. The germline V gene has CDR1 MNHNY and CDR2 SVGAGI (reference sequence). The CDR3 nucleotides are TGTGCCACAGCGGGTAGCACAGATACGCAGTATTTT. This gives the protein CATAGSTDTQYF.

This clonotype was detected once. The CDR3 ends on some other residue instead of the conserved phenylalanine or tryptophan, so this is likely a read error. The gene calls are TRBV9 and TRBJ1-4, with a weak D call TRBD1 (6 bases). CDR3 length: 14 amino acids. Germline CDR1 reads SGDLS; CDR2 reads YYNGEE. V was shortened by 2 bases and J by 4 bases, with 9 bases between the two germline ends. The CDR3 loop reads CASSVDSNNEKLFL. The CDR3 region has the DNA TGTGCCAGCAGCGTGGACAGCAATAATGAAAAACTGTTTCTT.

In this sample, this clonotype turned up many times. The V call is TRBV12-3 or TRBV12-4, the J call TRBJ1-1, with D hard to call. Trimming cost V 3 bases and J 4 bases, with 9 bases left between them. This CDR3 is 13 amino acids long. The CDR3 region is CASSFEGGTEAFF. CDR3 nucleotide sequence: TGTGCCAGCAGTTTTGAGGGAGGCACTGAAGCTTTCTTT.